Following are 8 T cell receptor beta chains from one sample sequenced in a study of blood T cell repertoires in COVID-19 (dated by TCRdb to the early 2020s). Library preparation was by the immunoSEQ multiplex PCR assay. In TCRdb, the immuneACCESS table is reduced to in-frame sequences with V and J assigned. These tables do not hold every clone; where another copy was compared, an unresolved V gene accounts for under half, and the others remain unexplained. The sample table shows roughly 260,000 clones, and around 90% are seen once. The ten largest clones capture 1.5% to 2% of the sample. The sequencing input was PBMCs or T cells enriched from blood (not recorded which). The receptors were gathered from a woman younger than 30 who had recovered from COVID-19.

V and J are TRBV27 and TRBJ1-2; the D gene is possibly TRBD1 (6 bases). The germline V and J ends were trimmed by 0 bases and 7 bases, with 12 bases remaining between them. Per germline, CDR1 MNHEY and CDR2 SMNVEV (reference sequence). The CDR3 runs to 14 residues. The CDR3 loop reads CASSLSRGAAGYTF. The CDR3 nucleotides read TGTGCCAGCAGTTTATCGCGGGGGGCCGCTGGCTACACCTTC.

On this clone: This sample includes further DNA sequences coding for the same CDR3. This chain joins TRBV14 and TRBJ1-2; 8 bases line up with TRBD1. CDR1 and CDR2 from the germline V gene are SGHDN and FVKESK. V was pared by 4 bases and J by 4 bases, with 5 bases of the junction left unmatched. The CDR3 covers 14 residues. The CDR3 protein is CASSRRTGGYGYTF. The CDR3, as DNA: TGTGCCAGCAGCCGTAGAACAGGGGGCTATGGCTACACCTTC.

CDR3 protein: CASSLQTGSTEAFF. Here the CDR3 DNA reads TGTGCCAGCAGCCTCCAGACAGGGTCCACTGAAGCTTTCTTT. The chain uses TRBV6-5 and TRBJ1-1, with TRBD1 matching 7 bases. The V gene's germline CDR1 is MNHEY and CDR2 SVGAGI. This CDR3 comprises 14 residues. The V segment lost 6 bases and the J segment 4 bases; nucleotides outside the gene matches: 8.

V and J are TRBV7-8 and TRBJ2-7; a possible D gene is TRBD2 (7 bases). Between the trimmed V and J ends, which lost 6 bases and 6 bases, there was a span of 15 bases. The CDR3 is made up of 13 amino acids. CDR1 and CDR2 from the germline V gene are SGHVS and FQNEAQ. CDR3 amino acids: CASRWGGGAEQYF. In DNA form, the CDR3 reads TGTGCCAGCAGGTGGGGAGGGGGAGCCGAGCAGTACTTC. Based on the CDR3 plus reference TRBV7-8 and TRBJ2-7, the full variable domain is GAGVSQSPRYKVAKRGQDVALRCDPISGHVSLFWYQQALGQGPEFLTYFQNEAQLDKSGLPSDRFFAERPEGSVSTLKIQRTQQEDSAVYLCASRWGGGAEQYFGPGTRLTVT.

This sequence joins TRBV23-1 and TRBJ1-5; 10 nucleotides match TRBD1. TRBV23-1 is classed as an ORF, of uncertain function. The CDR3 has 17 residues. Trimming cost V 3 bases and J 1 base; bases outside gene matches: 6. The CDR3 DNA is TGCGCCAGCAGTCAGACCGACAGGGGGCTGAGCAATCAGCCCCAGCATTTT. Protein: CASSQTDRGLSNQPQHF.

J is TRBJ1-5 and V is TRBV29-1; D gene uncertain. The CDR3 sequence is 12 residues long. The V gene lost 4 bases and the J gene lost 3 bases, with 7 bases spanning the gap. Germline assignment: CDR1 SQVTM and CDR2 ANQGSEA. CDR3 residues: CSVGQNNQPQHF. The CDR3, as DNA: TGCAGCGTTGGGCAGAACAATCAGCCCCAGCATTTT. The full variable domain, completed using reference TRBV29-1 and TRBJ1-5, is SAVISQKPSRDICQRGTSLTIQCQVDSQVTMMFWYRQQPGQSLTLIATANQGSEATYESGFVIDKFPISRPNLTFSTLTVSNMSPEDSSIYLCSVGQNNQPQHFGDGTRLSIL.

The chain is built from TRBV13 and TRBJ1-1; no reliable D call. V was pared by 7 bases and J by 6 bases, with 12 bases between. The CDR3 sequence is 12 residues long. Germline CDR1 and CDR2: PRHDT and FYEKMQ (reference sequence). DNA of the CDR3: TGTGCCAGCACGACTGGAGGTCCTGAAGCTTTCTTT. Residues: CASTTGGPEAFF.

This clone was seen a handful of times. Other DNA sequences in this sample translate to the same CDR3. CDR3: CASSLTGGTEAFF. In DNA form, the CDR3 reads TGTGCCAGCAGCTTAACGGGAGGCACTGAAGCTTTCTTT. The chain employs TRBV7-9 and TRBJ1-1; no reliable D call. Germline V gives CDR1 SEHNR, CDR2 FQNEAQ (reference sequence). The CDR3 is 13 residues long. The V and J ends lost 2 bases and 4 bases respectively, with 8 bases between them. The full variable domain, in which reference TRBV7-9 and TRBJ1-1 provide the parts outside the CDR3, is DTGVSQNPRHKITKRGQNVTFRCDPISEHNRLYWYRQTLGQGPEFLTYFQNEAQLEKSRLLSDRFSAERPKGSFSTLEIQRTEQGDSAMYLCASSLTGGTEAFFGQGTRLTVV.